The next 15 T cell receptor beta chains were all read from a single sample in a study of regulatory T cells in long-lasting Graves disease. Building the TCR beta libraries relied on iRepertoire HTBI primers, and CDR3 regions underwent Arm-PCR. TCRdb re-called the multiplex PCR reads through MiXCR, storing one row per CDR3 protein. The repertoire holds 600,000 to 800,000 distinct CDR3 sequences, with about 32% as singletons. Time point defined: persistent/refractory GD, antithyroid drugs over 5 years with positive TRAb. Extracted PBMC RNA gave rise to the TCR library. The material was peripheral blood mononuclear cells (PBMCs), obtained when the disease was refractory, from a patient treated with antithyroid drugs. The receptor source for this set is a female donor with Graves disease.

Ten or more counts support this clonotype. This sequence joins TRBV6-9 and TRBJ2-5, with D perhaps matching TRBD2 (6 bases). There are 15 residues in the CDR3. The germline V gene encodes CDR1 MNHGY and CDR2 SVAAGI. V was cut by 3 bases and J by 5 bases, with 16 bases left in between. CDR3 sequence: CASSYSSRDSETQYF. CDR3 in DNA: TGTGCCAGCAGTTACTCTTCGCGGGATAGCGAGACCCAGTACTTC.

This clonotype was seen only once. CDR3 in DNA: TGCAGCGTAGGACAGGGGAGCGCAGAGACCCAGTACTTC. Its translation: CSVGQGSAETQYF. The chain combines TRBV29-1 with TRBJ2-5; 9 bases match TRBD1. Germline V CDR1 and CDR2: SQVTM, ANQGSEA. J lost 4 bases, V lost 6 bases, and 6 bases had no gene match. The CDR3 loop spans 13 amino acids.

This clonotype was detected a few times. The rearrangement links TRBV27 to TRBJ2-5; 7 bases match TRBD1. Germline assignment: CDR1 MNHEY and CDR2 SMNVEV (reference sequence). There are 14 residues in the CDR3. V shed 7 bases and J 1 base; nucleotides not matched to a gene: 6. CDR3 sequence reads: CASIRQGPQETQYF. DNA of the CDR3: TGTGCCAGCATTAGACAGGGCCCCCAAGAGACCCAGTACTTC.

This clonotype was seen at least ten times. The rearrangement links TRBV2 to TRBJ1-5; tentative D call: TRBD1 (5 bases). In germline, CDR1 is SNHLY, CDR2 FYNNEI. The V gene lost 5 bases and the J gene lost 6 bases, with 14 bases spanning the gap. This CDR3 region has 14 residues. Here the CDR3 DNA reads TGTGCCAGCAGTTTCGACAGAAGGAGTCAGCCCCAGCATTTT. Translated, it gives CASSFDRRSQPQHF.

Points on this clonotype: Its ends do not fully match the called genes, so a read error is possible. The V call is TRBV6-5, the J call TRBJ1-2; D unclear. The CDR3 runs 14 residues. CDR1 is MNHEY, CDR2 SVGAGI, per germline. Written as DNA, the CDR3 is TGTGTCAGCAGTTACCGTCCCCCCTTGGATGGCTACACCTTC. Translating gives CVSSYRPPLDGYTF.

The table lists this clonotype with a few counts. The chain carries TRBV29-1 and TRBJ1-2, with a possible D match to TRBD1 (5 bases). Between the trimmed V and J ends, which lost 4 bases and 7 bases, there was a span of 13 bases. This CDR3 is built from 12 residues. Germline V gene data show CDR1 as SQVTM and CDR2 as ANQGSEA. The CDR3 coding sequence is TGCAGCGTTGGCGGGGGAGTTCGTGGCTACACCTTC. Amino acids: CSVGGGVRGYTF.

This clonotype turned up a few times. This sequence joins TRBV30 and TRBJ2-7, with D perhaps assigned TRBD1 or TRBD2 (5 bases each). This CDR3 has 14 amino acids. The germline V gene encodes CDR1 GTSNPN and CDR2 SVGIG (reference sequence). With 2 bases removed from V and 4 bases from J, the gap between germline ends came to 15 bases. CDR3 region: CAWSLVRGRYEQYF. CDR3 bases: TGTGCCTGGAGTCTGGTAAGGGGACGTTACGAGCAGTACTTC.

This clonotype was counted between two and nine times. This chain joins TRBV18 and TRBJ1-2; TRBD1 matches 7 bases. The ends lost 3 bases at V and 7 bases at J; junction bases unmatched: 5. This CDR3 spans 13 amino acids. Germline assignment: CDR1 KGHSH and CDR2 LQKENI. CDR3 nucleotides: TGTGCCAGCTCACCCGGGAACAGGGGTGGCTACACCTTC. Its protein product is CASSPGNRGGYTF.

The table lists this clonotype with a few counts. This chain connects TRBV5-1 to TRBJ2-7; TRBD1 might be the D (6 bases). CDR1 is SGHRS, CDR2 YFSETQ, per germline. The CDR3 contains 15 residues. The V gene lost 4 bases and the J gene lost 4 bases, with 18 bases spanning the gap. DNA of the CDR3: TGCGCCAGCAGCCATACCGGGCAGGGGTCATACGAGCAGTACTTC. It translates to CASSHTGQGSYEQYF.

The DNA of the CDR3 is TGTGCCAGCAGCCAAGTGATAGCTAACTATGGCTACACCTTC. This gives the protein CASSQVIANYGYTF. The chain has TRBV3-1 and TRBJ1-2; no clear D gene. Germline V gives CDR1 LGHDT, CDR2 YNNKEL (reference sequence). CDR3 length: 14 amino acids. V lost 1 base and J lost 0, with 6 bases in between.

The V and J genes are TRBV6-2 or TRBV6-3 and TRBJ2-1; D is uncertain. Trimming took 6 bases from V and 0 from J, leaving 12 bases between them. The V gene's germline CDR1 is MNHEY and CDR2 SVGEGT. This CDR3 spans 15 amino acids. The CDR3 nucleotides are TGTGCCAGCAGGAACGGACGCTTCTCCTACAATGAGCAGTTCTTC. It translates to CASRNGRFSYNEQFF.

This clonotype was picked up many times. This rearrangement joins TRBV6-5 to TRBJ1-1, with 9 nucleotides matching TRBD1. The J segment lost 3 bases and the V segment lost 5 bases, leaving 7 bases of the junction unmatched. The CDR3 runs to 15 residues. Germline values: CDR1 MNHEY, CDR2 SVGAGI. In nucleotides, the CDR3 is TGTGCCAGCAGTAACTACAGGGGGCCGGACACTGAAGCTTTCTTT. This encodes CASSNYRGPDTEAFF.

V gene TRBV12-3 or TRBV12-4 combines with J gene TRBJ1-1; D is unresolved. V gave up 6 bases and J gave up 7 bases, with 21 bases separating them. This CDR3 is built from 15 residues. The CDR3 here is CASSPVRVGYGEAFF. The CDR3 DNA sequence: TGTGCCAGCAGCCCGGTGAGGGTTGGTTATGGTGAAGCTTTCTTT.

The chain combines TRBV12-3 or TRBV12-4 with TRBJ2-4; 8 bases match TRBD2. CDR3 length equals 16 residues. With V trimmed by 5 bases and J by 12 bases, 18 bases remained unmatched. The CDR3 DNA is TGTGCCAGCAGTCCCGCGGGGGGAAAGCGGGAGAAGTATCAGTACTTC. Translating it yields CASSPAGGKREKYQYF.

V and J are TRBV11-3 and TRBJ2-2; tentative D call: TRBD1 (5 bases). The V end lost 5 bases, the J end lost 6 bases, and 13 bases lay between the germline ends. This CDR3 comprises 14 residues. Germline CDR1 is SGHNT and CDR2 is YENEEA. In DNA form, the CDR3 reads TGTGCCAGCAGCCTGTCTGGGGCGGCCGGGGAGCTGTTTTTT. Residues: CASSLSGAAGELFF.